This T cell receptor (beta chain) was observed in a study of blood T cells in healthy people across ages. Broader study findings: The unsorted PBMCs prevented any conclusive comparison of naive versus antigen-experienced cells.

Each individual donor underwent a draw of roughly 10 milliliters of peripheral blood. The CDR3 totals 14 residues. Germline CDR1 and CDR2: SQVTM and ANQGSEA. Combining a sample-barcoded 5' primer with a J-beta primer mix, a second PCR ran for roughly 7 to 12 cycles. TCRdb passed the 5' RACE reads through MiXCR, listing each CDR3 protein once. The table lists roughly 800,000 distinct CDR3 sequences, 53% of them singletons. Turning to this clonotype: Its antigen is as yet unknown.

The clonotype originates from an elderly man in good health. Sequenced input: blood. V usage is TRBV29-1 and J usage is TRBJ2-4; 9 bases are shared with TRBD1. The J call is uncertain, as TRBJ2-7 better fits the DNA end. CDR3 nucleotides: TGCAGCGCCTCCTTCCGGACAGGGGCGGCCGAGCAGTACTTC. It encodes CSASFRTGAAEQYF.